The rows below give T cell receptor beta chains drawn from one sample of a study of blood T cell repertoires in COVID-19. Profiling relied on immunoSEQ multiplex PCR, and the TCRdb table lists in-frame clones only, not all of them. Of 150,000 to 200,000 clones in the sample, nearly 90% were seen once. Sequences were obtained from peripheral blood. The receptor source for this set is a man younger than 35 who had recovered from COVID-19. CDR3s include the opening cysteine and the closing phenylalanine or tryptophan. Each record gives: clone size, D gene, J gene, V gene, CDR3 protein, CDR3 DNA. The D gene is left open where the match is weak. Some rows have no size entry. The others give once, few or many, or a class for an expanded clone.

-,TRBD2,TRBJ2-1,TRBV11-2,CASSLGILAVWNEQFF,TGTGCCAGCAGCTTAGGAATACTAGCGGTCTGGAATGAGCAGTTCTTC
-,TRBD1,TRBJ2-5,TRBV9,CASSGSGTGGRETQYF,TGTGCCAGCAGCGGTTCCGGGACAGGGGGCCGTGAGACCCAGTACTTC
-,-,TRBJ1-1,TRBV30,CAWTTGMGYTEAFF,TGTGCCTGGACCACCGGGATGGGTTACACTGAAGCTTTCTTT
few,TRBD2,TRBJ2-3,TRBV2,CASSEVGSSGRTDTQYF,TGTGCCAGCAGTGAAGTAGGGTCTAGCGGGAGGACAGATACGCAGTATTTT
-,TRBD2,TRBJ2-1,TRBV19,CASSGAGGPLNEQFF,TGTGCCAGTAGTGGGGCGGGAGGCCCTCTCAATGAGCAGTTCTTC
-,-,TRBJ2-5,TRBV7-2,CASSPGLVQETQYF,TGTGCCAGCAGCCCGGGACTGGTTCAAGAGACCCAGTACTTC
-,-,TRBJ2-1,TRBV4-3,CASSQDGHNEQFF,TGCGCCAGCAGCCAAGATGGGCACAATGAGCAGTTCTTC
-,TRBD1,TRBJ2-1,TRBV5-1,CASSPSGRGRTNEQFF,TGCGCCAGCAGCCCTTCGGGCAGGGGGCGCACGAATGAGCAGTTCTTC
-,-,TRBJ1-2,TRBV6-5,CASTTQAVGLGYTF,TGTGCCAGCACCACCCAAGCGGTAGGGCTCGGCTACACCTTC
-,-,TRBJ2-7,TRBV2,CASSEHVRSNEQYF,TGTGCCAGCAGTGAACATGTCAGGTCCAACGAGCAGTACTTC
-,TRBD1,TRBJ2-2,TRBV9,CASSPRTGEDTGELFF,TGTGCCAGCAGCCCCCGGACAGGGGAGGACACCGGGGAGCTGTTTTTT
-,TRBD1,TRBJ1-2,TRBV19,CASRAPGQGAEGYTF,TGTGCCAGTAGAGCCCCGGGACAGGGGGCCGAAGGCTACACCTTC